This T cell receptor (beta chain) was observed in a study of long-term antiretroviral therapy in people with HIV. Study-wide results and caveats: Clonotypes expanded prior to ART showed repertoire dominance at all sampled time points.

To note about this clone: Its matching antigen is unknown.

Researchers ran immunoSEQ v3.0 at survey level. TCRdb's copy holds only in-frame clones and misses some; the assay was immunoSEQ multiplex PCR. The data contain 12,000 or so clones, over 65% of them seen just once; the ten biggest clones take up about an eighth. Germline loops: CDR1 LNHNV, CDR2 YYDKDF (reference sequence). The CDR3 has 15 residues. The V end was cut by 3 bases, the J end by 9 bases, with 18 bases between. The chain has TRBV15 and TRBJ2-1; possibly TRBD2 for D (6 bases). This material consisted of unsorted PBMCs, taken less than 3.3 years before starting antiretroviral therapy. The sequence was collected from a man between 40 and 49 years old with HIV. In DNA, the CDR3 is TGTGCCACCAGCAGGGACTACCGCCAGGCGGGTGAGCAGTTCTTC. Translation gives CATSRDYRQAGEQFF.